These 11 T cell receptor beta chains share one sample of origin, sequenced in a study of blood T cell repertoires in COVID-19. Measured with immunoSEQ multiplex PCR; TCRdb has only the in-frame clones, and not every one. In the table there are more than 200,000 clones, roughly 82% of which are singletons. The sequenced material came from peripheral blood. The receptors shown here come from a woman over 75 with active or convalescent COVID-19.

This sequence joins TRBV19 and TRBJ2-5; weak D call: TRBD2 (6 bases). CDR1 is LNHDA, CDR2 SQIVND, per germline (reference sequence). Trimming cost V 6 bases and J 5 bases, with 16 bases left between them. This CDR3 has 14 residues. CDR3: CASSKLGRGETQYF. In DNA form, the CDR3 reads TGTGCCAGTAGCAAACTGGGTCGGGGGGAGACCCAGTACTTC.

The chain combines TRBV19 with TRBJ2-7; 10 bases are a match to TRBD2. J lost 5 bases, V lost 5 bases, and 21 bases had no gene match. CDR3 length: 19 residues. Germline lookup yields CDR1 LNHDA and CDR2 SQIVND (reference sequence). Here the CDR3 reads CASSPRRQDPSGSFHEQYF. In nucleotides, the CDR3 is TGTGCCAGTAGTCCAAGAAGACAGGACCCTAGCGGGAGTTTCCACGAGCAGTACTTC.

The chain joins TRBV6-5 to TRBJ1-5; 8 bases map to TRBD1. After removal of 7 bases from V and 6 bases from J, the junction contained 8 bases not matched to a gene. CDR3 length equals 14 residues. In germline, CDR1 is MNHEY, CDR2 SVGAGI. In nucleotides, the CDR3 is TGTGCCAGCACCGGACAGGGCGATAGTCAGCCCCAGCATTTT. Protein sequence: CASTGQGDSQPQHF.

The CDR3 DNA follows: TGCGCCAGCAGCTTGGAGAGGGACTACGAGCAGTACTTC. Translating gives CASSLERDYEQYF. The V gene is TRBV5-1, the J gene TRBJ2-7; D is perhaps TRBD2 (5 bases). Germline V CDR1 and CDR2: SGHRS, YFSETQ. V gave up 0 bases and J gave up 3 bases, with 7 bases separating them. The CDR3 has 13 residues.

The rearrangement uses TRBV4-1 and TRBJ1-5; D gene ambiguous. CDR3 length: 14 residues. Germline V gene data show CDR1 as MGHRA and CDR2 as YSYEKL. V lost 4 bases to trimming and J lost 9 bases, with 16 bases between them. The CDR3 protein is CASSLGQAERPQHF. For the CDR3, the DNA is TGCGCCAGCAGCCTAGGCCAGGCCGAGAGGCCCCAGCATTTT.

The CDR3 loop reads CASSLADDRAYEQYF. In DNA form, the CDR3 reads TGCGCCAGCAGCTTGGCCGATGACAGGGCCTACGAGCAGTACTTC. V is TRBV5-1 and J is TRBJ2-7, with 7 bases matching TRBD1. The germline V gene has CDR1 SGHRS and CDR2 YFSETQ. V dropped 0 bases and J dropped 2; count of bases not matched to a gene: 5. The CDR3 totals 15 residues.

The chain employs TRBV14 and TRBJ2-1; possibly TRBD2 for D (6 bases). Germline CDR1 SGHDN, CDR2 FVKESK. The CDR3 extends over 15 amino acids. V was clipped by 3 bases and J by 5 bases, with 14 bases between them. CDR3 sequence reads: CASSQVVGGNNEQFF. The CDR3 DNA sequence: TGTGCCAGCAGCCAGGTTGTAGGCGGGAACAATGAGCAGTTCTTC.

The chain has TRBV5-1 and TRBJ2-7; 9 bases map to TRBD1. V shed 4 bases, J shed 4 bases, and the junction held 6 bases outside the gene matches. The germline V gene encodes CDR1 SGHRS and CDR2 YFSETQ. The CDR3 covers 14 residues. CDR3 protein: CASSLTGGGYEQYF. The CDR3 DNA reads TGCGCCAGCAGCCTTACAGGGGGCGGGTACGAGCAGTACTTC.

V is TRBV14 and J is TRBJ2-6; D is perhaps TRBD1 (5 bases). The V end was cut by 5 bases, the J end by 0 bases, with 11 bases between. The CDR3 covers 16 residues. The V gene's germline CDR1 is SGHDN and CDR2 FVKESK. The CDR3 sequence: CASSLRRDSGANVLTF. The CDR3 DNA sequence: TGTGCCAGCAGCTTACGCAGGGACTCTGGGGCCAACGTCCTGACTTTC.

The V gene is TRBV19, the J gene TRBJ1-1; the D gene is possibly TRBD1 (6 bases). The CDR3 spans 13 residues. The V gene's germline CDR1 is LNHDA and CDR2 SQIVND (reference sequence). The ends were cut back, 1 base at V and 13 bases at J, with 16 bases in the middle. The CDR3 nucleotides read TGTGCCAGTAGTATAGGGACAGTAATAAACGATTTCTTT. Residues: CASSIGTVINDFF.

The V gene is TRBV9, the J gene TRBJ2-1; TRBD2 matches at 9 bases. The CDR3 spans 15 residues. Germline V gene lookup returns CDR1 SGDLS and CDR2 YYNGEE. V shed 7 bases and J 4 bases; nucleotides not matched to a gene: 9. Written as DNA, the CDR3 is TGTGCCAGCGGGGGCGCGGGGGGGGAATACAATGAGCAGTTCTTC. Translation gives CASGGAGGEYNEQFF.